The sequence of this T cell receptor beta chain was determined in a study of T cells in Graves' hyperthyroidism and ophthalmopathy. This clonotype was counted ten times or more. The junction departs from the called germline gene at one end, perhaps through a read error. This CDR3 has 12 amino acids. RNA transcripts gave rise to amplified TCR beta CDR3 regions. First-round RT-PCR targeting the TCR CDR3 was performed with the HTBI primer set. TCRdb used MiXCR to reprocess the multiplex PCR reads, holding one entry per CDR3 protein. The table records approximately 480,000 distinct CDR3 sequences, roughly 20% of them present only once. Diagnoses were established using clinical symptoms, serum thyroxine and TRAb, thyroid ultrasound and orbital computed tomography.

The receptor was isolated from a man aged 18 to 30 with Graves' hyperthyroidism. Input material: blood. The chain has TRBV12-3 or TRBV12-4 and TRBJ1-2; possible D gene TRBD1, 6 bases. DNA for the CDR3: TGTGCCAGCAGTACAGCCGGGACAAGGGTGCTCTTC. Protein sequence: CASSTAGTRVLF.